These T cell receptor beta chains were read from a single sample in a study of blood T cell repertoires in COVID-19. Libraries were prepared by immunoSEQ multiplex PCR; TCRdb keeps only in-frame clonotypes and omits some of them. The repertoire consists of some 200,000 clones, with 86% occurring once and the leading ten covering 2% to 2.5%. Specimen: peripheral blood. These receptors were obtained from a woman in her forties or fifties with acute or convalescent COVID-19. Each CDR3 is given with its conserved first and last residue. Fields, in order: J gene, V gene, clone size, D gene, CDR3 protein, CDR3 DNA. The D gene is left open where the match is weak. Some rows mark clone size as missing; the rest say once, few, many or name a class of expanded clone.

>TRBJ1-6|TRBV6-5|-|-
CASSYSAAGNSPLHF
TGTGCCAGCAGTTACTCAGCGGCGGGGAATTCACCCCTCCACTTT
>TRBJ2-1|TRBV7-2|-|-
CASSLGPGNEQFF
TGTGCCAGCAGCCTGGGGCCTGGCAATGAGCAGTTCTTC
>TRBJ2-1|TRBV7-7|-|TRBD2
CASSLGTSVGYEQFF
TGTGCCAGCAGCTTAGGGACTAGCGTTGGATATGAGCAGTTCTTC
>TRBJ2-4|TRBV11-2|-|-
CASATSSWDTINIQYF
TGTGCCAGTGCTACCTCGAGTTGGGACACCATAAACATTCAGTACTTC
>TRBJ2-2|TRBV7-2|-|TRBD1
CASSWGQPNTGELFF
TGTGCCAGCAGCTGGGGACAGCCGAACACCGGGGAGCTGTTTTTT
>TRBJ2-2|TRBV30|-|-
CAWTPTGANTGELFF
TGTGCCTGGACCCCGACAGGAGCGAACACCGGGGAGCTGTTTTTT
>TRBJ2-2|TRBV5-1|-|TRBD2
CASRILASTGELFF
TGCGCCAGCAGAATACTAGCGTCCACCGGGGAGCTGTTTTTT
>TRBJ1-4|TRBV27|-|TRBD1
CASSLTGGREKLFF
TGTGCCAGCAGCCTCACAGGGGGCCGTGAAAAACTGTTTTTT
>TRBJ1-2|TRBV5-4|once|-
CASSPRGQNYGYTF
TGTGCCAGCAGCCCCCGAGGACAGAACTATGGCTACACCTTC
>TRBJ1-2|TRBV18|-|-
CASSPGEGRYGYGYTF
TGTGCCAGCTCACCCGGGGAGGGGAGATATGGCTATGGCTACACCTTC
>TRBJ2-7|TRBV6-8|-|-
CARTGQTGPYEQYF
TGTGCCAGGACTGGCCAAACGGGTCCCTACGAGCAGTACTTC
>TRBJ2-7|TRBV4-2|-|TRBD2
CASSRREEAYEQYF
TGTGCCAGCAGCCGGCGGGAGGAAGCGTACGAGCAGTACTTC
>TRBJ2-3|TRBV5-4|once|TRBD2
CASSLSLAGATQYF
TGTGCCAGCAGCTTGTCGTTAGCGGGGGCTACGCAGTATTTT
>TRBJ1-1|TRBV18|-|-
CASSPRDTNTEAFF
TGTGCCAGCTCACCACGCGACACGAACACTGAAGCTTTCTTT
>TRBJ1-1|TRBV6-5|-|-
CASSYSSGWAPFEAFF
TGTGCCAGCAGTTACTCGAGTGGCTGGGCCCCTTTTGAAGCTTTCTTT
>TRBJ1-1|TRBV24-1|-|-
CATSGAGEIMNTEAFF
TGTGCCACCAGTGGGGCAGGGGAAATAATGAACACTGAAGCTTTCTTT
>TRBJ2-7|TRBV2|-|TRBD1
CASARGQGNEQYF
TGTGCCAGCGCGAGGGGACAGGGCAACGAGCAGTACTTC
>TRBJ1-6|TRBV6-6|-|-
CASSYGNGNSPLHF
TGTGCCAGCAGTTACGGAAACGGGAACTCACCCCTCCACTTT
>TRBJ2-1|TRBV6-5|-|-
CASSYSQGNEQFF
TGTGCCAGCAGTTACTCTCAGGGCAATGAGCAGTTCTTC
>TRBJ1-2|TRBV19|-|TRBD1
CASTPLLGQGYGYTF
TGTGCCAGTACCCCTCTGTTGGGACAGGGCTATGGCTACACCTTC
>TRBJ2-5|TRBV7-2|once|TRBD1
CASSWDRYQETQYF
TGTGCCAGCAGCTGGGACAGGTATCAAGAGACCCAGTACTTC
>TRBJ1-5|TRBV19|-|-
CASVQGRQPQHF
TGTGCCAGTGTCCAGGGTCGACAGCCCCAGCATTTT
>TRBJ2-1|TRBV7-4|-|-
CASSFVVDEQFF
TGTGCCAGCAGCTTCGTAGTCGATGAGCAGTTCTTC
>TRBJ2-3|TRBV6-5|-|-
CASVAPGRDTQYF
TGTGCCAGCGTGGCGCCAGGTCGTGATACGCAGTATTTT
>TRBJ2-2|TRBV21-1|-|-
CASSKKRPSGHANTGELFF
TGTGCCAGCAGCAAAAAAAGGCCTAGCGGGCATGCGAACACCGGGGAGCTGTTTTTT
>TRBJ1-4|TRBV27|-|-
CASSSGQGREKLFF
TGTGCCAGCAGTTCTGGGCAGGGAAGGGAAAAACTGTTTTTT
>TRBJ2-1|TRBV5-1|-|-
CASSLDVVSSYNEQFF
TGCGCCAGCAGCTTGGATGTGGTTAGCTCCTACAATGAGCAGTTCTTC
>TRBJ2-1|TRBV6-2/TRBV6-3|once|TRBD2
CASSYSGGGIFGEQFF
TGTGCCAGCAGTTACTCAGGCGGGGGGATTTTCGGTGAGCAGTTCTTC
>TRBJ2-5|TRBV5-6|-|TRBD2
CASSSRISGGVYQETQYF
TGTGCCAGCAGCTCCAGGATTAGCGGGGGAGTGTACCAAGAGACCCAGTACTTC
>TRBJ1-2|TRBV30|-|-
CAWSVSSGYTF
TGTGCCTGGAGTGTTTCTAGCGGCTACACCTTC
>TRBJ2-7|TRBV7-3|few|TRBD2
CASSLGSTSGNYEQYF
TGTGCCAGCAGCCTCGGAAGTACTAGCGGGAACTACGAGCAGTACTTC
>TRBJ2-7|TRBV10-2|-|TRBD1
CASSELDRVYEQYF
TGCGCCAGCAGTGAGTTGGACAGGGTCTACGAGCAGTACTTC
>TRBJ1-4|TRBV5-1|once|TRBD1
CASSRTGTGSEKLFF
TGCGCCAGCTCCCGAACCGGGACAGGGAGTGAAAAACTGTTTTTT
>TRBJ2-2|TRBV9|-|-
CASSVGPTVNTGELFF
TGTGCCAGCAGCGTAGGCCCGACAGTGAACACCGGGGAGCTGTTTTTT
>TRBJ2-1|TRBV9|few|-
CASSVSPAADYNEQFF
TGTGCCAGCAGCGTATCCCCAGCCGCGGACTACAATGAGCAGTTCTTC
>TRBJ2-5|TRBV7-9|-|-
CASSFWTAHQETQYF
TGTGCCAGCAGCTTTTGGACAGCTCATCAAGAGACCCAGTACTTC
>TRBJ1-1|TRBV5-1|-|-
CASSLAGKMNTEAFF
TGCGCCAGCAGCTTGGCAGGGAAAATGAACACTGAAGCTTTCTTT
>TRBJ1-2|TRBV3-1/TRBV3-2|-|-
CASSLRGGESYGYTF
TGTGCCAGCAGCCTCCGGGGGGGCGAATCCTATGGCTACACCTTC
>TRBJ2-5|TRBV15|-|-
CATSTTKGGSQETQYF
TGTGCCACCAGCACCACGAAGGGGGGGAGCCAAGAGACCCAGTACTTC
>TRBJ2-7|TRBV19|-|-
CASSKGSYEQYF
TGTGCCAGTAGTAAGGGGTCCTACGAGCAGTACTTC
>TRBJ1-4|TRBV2|-|-
CASSFWTDDNEKLFF
TGTGCCAGCAGTTTTTGGACAGATGACAATGAAAAACTGTTTTTT
>TRBJ2-1|TRBV7-2|-|TRBD2
CASSSPGTSVYNEQFF
TGTGCCAGCAGCTCCCCCGGGACTAGCGTTTACAATGAGCAGTTCTTC
>TRBJ2-5|TRBV2|-|-
CASSVQETQYF
TGTGCCAGCAGTGTACAAGAGACCCAGTACTTC
>TRBJ2-3|TRBV10-2|-|TRBD2
CASSGGGSGGTDTQYF
TGCGCCAGCAGTGGAGGAGGTAGCGGGGGCACAGATACGCAGTATTTT
>TRBJ1-3|TRBV5-1|-|-
CASSAGYGNTIYF
TGCGCCAGCAGCGCAGGGTACGGAAACACCATATATTTT
>TRBJ2-3|TRBV7-2|-|TRBD2
CASTPVLAGTDTQYF
TGTGCCAGCACCCCTGTACTAGCGGGCACAGATACGCAGTATTTT